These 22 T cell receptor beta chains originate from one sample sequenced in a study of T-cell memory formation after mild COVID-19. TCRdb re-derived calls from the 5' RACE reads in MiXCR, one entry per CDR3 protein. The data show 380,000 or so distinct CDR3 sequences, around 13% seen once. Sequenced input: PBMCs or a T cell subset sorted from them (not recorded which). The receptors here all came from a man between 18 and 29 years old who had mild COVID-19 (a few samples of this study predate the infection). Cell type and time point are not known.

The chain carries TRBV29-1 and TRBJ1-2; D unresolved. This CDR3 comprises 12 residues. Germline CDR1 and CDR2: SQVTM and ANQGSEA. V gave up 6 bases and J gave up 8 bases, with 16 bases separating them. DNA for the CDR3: TGCAGCGTCGATCACCCAATCCTAGGCTACACCTTC. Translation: CSVDHPILGYTF.

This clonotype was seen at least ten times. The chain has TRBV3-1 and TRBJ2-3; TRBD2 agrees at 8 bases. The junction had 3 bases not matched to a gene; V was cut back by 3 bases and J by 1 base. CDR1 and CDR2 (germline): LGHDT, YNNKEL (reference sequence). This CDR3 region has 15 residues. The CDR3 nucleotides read TGTGCCAGCAGCCACGCGCGGGGGGGCACAGATACGCAGTATTTT. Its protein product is CASSHARGGTDTQYF.

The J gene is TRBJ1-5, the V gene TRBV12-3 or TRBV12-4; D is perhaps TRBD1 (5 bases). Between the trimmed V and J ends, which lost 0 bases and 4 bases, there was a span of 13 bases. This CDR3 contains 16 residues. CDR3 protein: CASSLATGAGNQPQHF. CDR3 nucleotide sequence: TGTGCCAGCAGTTTAGCCACTGGGGCGGGGAATCAGCCCCAGCATTTT.

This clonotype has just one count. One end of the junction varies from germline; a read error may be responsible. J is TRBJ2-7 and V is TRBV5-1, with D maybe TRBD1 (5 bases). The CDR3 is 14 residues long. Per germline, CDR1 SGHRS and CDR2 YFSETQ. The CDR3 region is CASSLRGLPYERYF. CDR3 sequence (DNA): TGCGCCAGCAGCTTGAGGGGTCTACCCTACGAGCGGTACTTC. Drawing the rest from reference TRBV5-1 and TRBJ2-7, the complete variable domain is KAGVTQTPRYLIKTRGQQVTLSCSPISGHRSVSWYQQTPGQGLQFLFEYFSETQRNKGNFPGRFSGRQFSNSRSEMNVSTLELGDSALYLCASSLRGLPYERYFGPGTRLTVT.

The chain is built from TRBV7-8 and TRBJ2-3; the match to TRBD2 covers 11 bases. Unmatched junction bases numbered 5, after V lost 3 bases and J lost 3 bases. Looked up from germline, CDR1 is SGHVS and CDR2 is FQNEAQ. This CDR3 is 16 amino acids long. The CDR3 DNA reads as TGTGCCAGCAGCTTCTTAGCGGGGGGGCTTACAGATACGCAGTATTTT. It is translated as CASSFLAGGLTDTQYF.

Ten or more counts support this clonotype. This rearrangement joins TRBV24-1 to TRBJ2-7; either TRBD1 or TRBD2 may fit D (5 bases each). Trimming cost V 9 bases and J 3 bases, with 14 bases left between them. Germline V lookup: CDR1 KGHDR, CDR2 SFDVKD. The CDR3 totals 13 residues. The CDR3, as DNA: TGTGCCACCCGGGATAGGGGAAACTACGAGCAGTACGTC. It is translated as CATRDRGNYEQYV.

Here the CDR3 reads CATSGGWDYEQYV. CDR3 nucleotide sequence: TGTGCCACCAGCGGGGGGTGGGATTACGAGCAGTACGTC. The chain is built from TRBV15 and TRBJ2-7; a weak D match, TRBD2 (6 bases). Between the trimmed V and J ends, which lost 5 bases and 4 bases, there was a span of 12 bases. The CDR3 has 13 residues. Germline CDR1 reads LNHNV; CDR2 reads YYDKDF (reference sequence).

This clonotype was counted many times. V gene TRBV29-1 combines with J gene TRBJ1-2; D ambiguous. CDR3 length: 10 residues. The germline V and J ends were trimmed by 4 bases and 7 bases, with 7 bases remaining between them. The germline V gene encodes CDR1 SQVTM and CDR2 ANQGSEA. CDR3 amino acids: CSVAPRGYTF. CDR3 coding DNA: TGCAGCGTTGCCCCCCGTGGCTACACCTTC.

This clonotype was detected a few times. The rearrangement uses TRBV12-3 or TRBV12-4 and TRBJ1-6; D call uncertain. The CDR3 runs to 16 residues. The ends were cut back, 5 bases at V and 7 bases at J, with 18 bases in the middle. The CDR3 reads CASSLTEVAGNSPLHF. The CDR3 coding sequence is TGTGCCAGCAGTCTAACGGAGGTAGCGGGGAATTCACCCCTCCACTTT.

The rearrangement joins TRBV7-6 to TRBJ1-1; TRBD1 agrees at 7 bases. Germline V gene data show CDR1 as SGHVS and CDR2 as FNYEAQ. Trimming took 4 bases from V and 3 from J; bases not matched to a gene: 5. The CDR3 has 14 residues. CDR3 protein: CASSSTQGYTEAFF. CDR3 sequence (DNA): TGTGCCAGCAGCTCAACACAGGGGTACACTGAAGCTTTCTTT.

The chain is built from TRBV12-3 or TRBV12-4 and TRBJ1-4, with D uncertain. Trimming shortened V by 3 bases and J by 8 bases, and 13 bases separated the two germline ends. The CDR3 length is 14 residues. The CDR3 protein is CASSLRGGSEKLFF. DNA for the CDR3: TGTGCCAGCAGTTTGCGGGGAGGCTCGGAAAAACTGTTTTTT.

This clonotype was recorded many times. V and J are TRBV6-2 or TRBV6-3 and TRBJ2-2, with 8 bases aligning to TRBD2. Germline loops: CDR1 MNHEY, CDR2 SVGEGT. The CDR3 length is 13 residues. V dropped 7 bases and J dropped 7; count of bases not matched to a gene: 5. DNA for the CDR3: TGTGCCAGCAAACAGCGGGGGAACGGGGAGCTGTTTTTT. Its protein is CASKQRGNGELFF.

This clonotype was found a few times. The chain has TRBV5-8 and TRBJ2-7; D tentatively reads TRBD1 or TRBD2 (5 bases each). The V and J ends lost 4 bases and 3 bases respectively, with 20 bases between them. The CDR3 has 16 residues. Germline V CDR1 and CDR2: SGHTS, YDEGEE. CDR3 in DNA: TGTGCCAGCAGCCTTCCCCAGGGACCCCACCGCTACGAGCAGTACGTC. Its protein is CASSLPQGPHRYEQYV.

CDR3 region: CASSDPGGPQETQYF. CDR3 nucleotides: TGTGCCAGCAGTGATCCCGGGGGGCCCCAAGAGACCCAGTACTTC. The chain recombines TRBV2 with TRBJ2-5; TRBD2 might be the D (7 bases). Germline loops: CDR1 SNHLY, CDR2 FYNNEI. Trimming took off 3 bases at V and 1 base at J, with 12 bases between the two ends. The CDR3 loop spans 15 amino acids.

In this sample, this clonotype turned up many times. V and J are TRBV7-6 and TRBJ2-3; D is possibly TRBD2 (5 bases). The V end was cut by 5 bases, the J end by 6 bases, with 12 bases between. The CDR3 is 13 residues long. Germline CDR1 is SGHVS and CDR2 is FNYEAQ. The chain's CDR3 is CASSPWESDTQYF. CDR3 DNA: TGTGCCAGCAGCCCTTGGGAGTCGGATACGCAGTATTTT.

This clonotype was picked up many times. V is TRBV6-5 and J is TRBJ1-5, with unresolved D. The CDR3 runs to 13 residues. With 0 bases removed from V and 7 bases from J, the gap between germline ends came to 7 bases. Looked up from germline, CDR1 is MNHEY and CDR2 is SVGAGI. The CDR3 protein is CASSYSRNQPQHF. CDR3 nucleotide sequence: TGTGCCAGCAGTTACTCAAGGAACCAGCCCCAGCATTTT.

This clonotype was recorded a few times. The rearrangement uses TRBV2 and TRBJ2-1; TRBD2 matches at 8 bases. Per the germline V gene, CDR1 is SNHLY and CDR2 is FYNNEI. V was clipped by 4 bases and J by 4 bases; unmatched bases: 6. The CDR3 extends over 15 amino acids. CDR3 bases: TGTGCCAGCAGTGCCACAGCGGGGGTATACAATGAGCAGTTCTTC. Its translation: CASSATAGVYNEQFF.

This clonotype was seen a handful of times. CDR3 DNA: TGTGCCGCCTCGGAGCGGGAGGGTTCAGATACGCAGTATTTT. Translating gives CAASEREGSDTQYF. The gene calls are TRBV7-6 and TRBJ2-3; 10 positions match TRBD2. The germline V gene encodes CDR1 SGHVS and CDR2 FNYEAQ. J lost 4 bases, V lost 11 bases, and 9 bases had no gene match. There are 14 residues in the CDR3.

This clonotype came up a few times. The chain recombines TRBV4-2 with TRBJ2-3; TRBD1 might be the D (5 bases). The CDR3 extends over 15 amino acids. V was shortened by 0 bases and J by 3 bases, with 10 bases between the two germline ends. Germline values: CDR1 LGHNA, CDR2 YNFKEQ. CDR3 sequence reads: CASSQDSQGTDTQYF. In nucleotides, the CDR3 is TGTGCCAGCAGCCAAGATTCTCAGGGAACAGATACGCAGTATTTT.

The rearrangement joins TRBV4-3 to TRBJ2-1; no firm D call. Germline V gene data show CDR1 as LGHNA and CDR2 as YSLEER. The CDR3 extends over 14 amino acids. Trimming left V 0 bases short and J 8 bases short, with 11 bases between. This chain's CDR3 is CASSQDFGLYEQFF. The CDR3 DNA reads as TGCGCCAGCAGCCAAGATTTTGGTCTTTATGAGCAGTTCTTC.

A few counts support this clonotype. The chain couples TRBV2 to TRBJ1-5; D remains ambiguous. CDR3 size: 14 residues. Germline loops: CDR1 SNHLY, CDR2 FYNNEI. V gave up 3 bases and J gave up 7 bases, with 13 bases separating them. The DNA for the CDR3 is TGTGCCAGCAGTGAGGCGGCAGGACGACAGCCCCAGCATTTT. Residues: CASSEAAGRQPQHF. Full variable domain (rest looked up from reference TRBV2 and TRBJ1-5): EPEVTQTPSHQVTQMGQEVILRCVPISNHLYFYWYRQILGQKVEFLVSFYNNEISEKSEIFDDQFSVERPDGSNFTLKIRSTKLEDSAMYFCASSEAAGRQPQHFGDGTRLSIL.

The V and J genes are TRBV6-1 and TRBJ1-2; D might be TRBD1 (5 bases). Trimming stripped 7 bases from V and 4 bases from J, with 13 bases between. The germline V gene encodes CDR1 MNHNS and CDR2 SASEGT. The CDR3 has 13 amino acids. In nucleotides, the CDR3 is TGTGCCAGCACCTTCGGGACCGGCTATGGCTACACCTTC. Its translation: CASTFGTGYGYTF.